The rows below give T cell receptor beta chains drawn from one sample of a study of metastatic and nonmetastatic thyroid tumors. TCRdb reanalyzed the PCR reads with MiXCR. The sample lists some 20,000 clones; over 9% were seen once. Sequenced input: blood. These receptors came from a male donor with papillary thyroid cancer or a benign thyroid nodule (not recorded which). Some clones in this sample may be carry-over from other donors' samples. Both conserved end residues are part of each CDR3.

>TRBV12-3/TRBV12-4|TRBJ1-1
CASSVGKTGTGMNTESFF
>TRBV25-1|TRBJ2-3
CASSESVGQRTDTQYF
>TRBV3-1|TRBJ2-3
CASSRGTVPSTDTQYF
>TRBV14|TRBJ2-2
CASSQFQGKTNTGELFF
>TRBV6-2/TRBV6-3|TRBJ2-2
CASSTNRAHTGELFF
>TRBV28|TRBJ2-7
CASSFLSGYEQYF
>TRBV6-6|TRBJ2-7
CASSYPPGISGNFNEQYF
>TRBV19|TRBJ2-6
CASRRLGTGYSGANVLTF
>TRBV6-1|TRBJ1-1
CASPRTGVNTEAFF
>TRBV6-2/TRBV6-3|TRBJ1-5
CASSWEQGKQPQHF
>TRBV6-5|TRBJ1-1
CASSYSMRGMNTEAFF
>TRBV28|TRBJ1-1
CASSGYRGKRTEAFF
>TRBV11-3|TRBJ2-1
CASSLGYWGAGDNEQFF
>TRBV3-1|TRBJ2-2
CASSQRQGYTGELFF
>TRBV9|TRBJ2-1
CASSVAGGSNEQFF
>TRBV12-3/TRBV12-4|TRBJ1-1
CASMRMGLNMNTEAFF
>TRBV6-1|TRBJ1-2
CASSPPGLLYGYTF
>TRBV6-2/TRBV6-3|TRBJ2-1
CASSSVGQGDYNEQFF
>TRBV28|TRBJ1-2
CASSFFGRGVGHGYTF
>TRBV9|TRBJ1-1
CASSVGSVGGTEAFF
>TRBV28|TRBJ2-5
CATYNGTQYF
>TRBV15|TRBJ1-1
CATSRGDRGTEAFF
>TRBV5-1|TRBJ2-1
CASSSDSYNEQFF
>TRBV4-3|TRBJ2-7
CASSQGAAGREQYF
>TRBV28|TRBJ2-7
CASSLLNRGPSSYEQYF
>TRBV28|TRBJ1-5
CASSYDFTNQPQHF
>TRBV27|TRBJ2-1
CASRPQGAYEQFF
>TRBV11-2|TRBJ2-1
CASSGTRGTNNEQFF
>TRBV27|TRBJ2-1
CASSFGGTNYNEQFF
>TRBV7-8|TRBJ1-6
CASSLGTALNSPLHF
>TRBV3-1|TRBJ2-3
CASSQATGTRADTQYF
>TRBV11-2|TRBJ1-1
CASRSRTSKNTEAFF
>TRBV20-1|TRBJ2-7
CSARLAGRYEQYF
>TRBV10-3|TRBJ2-2
CAISAGLAETGELFF
>TRBV5-1|TRBJ1-1
CASSFGRIMNTEAFF
>TRBV7-3|TRBJ2-7
CASSLYGNYEQYF
>TRBV6-1|TRBJ2-7
CASSTGTREMYF
>TRBV6-5|TRBJ2-7
CASSYAVRGEQYF
>TRBV6-2/TRBV6-3|TRBJ1-1
CASSYGRRDTEAFF
>TRBV27|TRBJ2-7
CASSEETGPRKQYF
>TRBV29-1|TRBJ2-2
CSAMRAGGAHTGELFF
>TRBV7-9|TRBJ2-7
CASSLTGTNYEQYF
>TRBV2|TRBJ1-3
CASSEGANPGNTIYF
>TRBV7-9|TRBJ2-3
CASSLVVDTQYF
>TRBV19|TRBJ1-6
CASRQGIGSPLHF
>TRBV19|TRBJ2-1
CASTSQGREQFF
>TRBV7-8|TRBJ1-2
CASSLGEGGYTF
>TRBV4-1|TRBJ1-4
CASSQVSTVFF
>TRBV20-1|TRBJ2-1
CSARDLPAGSYNEQFF
>TRBV6-1|TRBJ2-3
CASRVSTDTQYF